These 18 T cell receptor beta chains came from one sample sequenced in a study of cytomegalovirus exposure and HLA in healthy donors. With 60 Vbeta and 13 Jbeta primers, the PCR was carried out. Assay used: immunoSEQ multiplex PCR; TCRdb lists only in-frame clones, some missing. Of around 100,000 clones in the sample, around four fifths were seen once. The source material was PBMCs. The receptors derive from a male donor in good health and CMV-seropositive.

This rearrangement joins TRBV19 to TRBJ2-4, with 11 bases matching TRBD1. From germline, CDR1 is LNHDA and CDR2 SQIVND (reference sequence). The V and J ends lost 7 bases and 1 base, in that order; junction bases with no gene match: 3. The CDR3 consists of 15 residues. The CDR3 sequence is CASIGQGAAKNIQYF. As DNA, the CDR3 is TGTGCCAGTATTGGACAGGGGGCGGCCAAAAACATTCAGTACTTC.

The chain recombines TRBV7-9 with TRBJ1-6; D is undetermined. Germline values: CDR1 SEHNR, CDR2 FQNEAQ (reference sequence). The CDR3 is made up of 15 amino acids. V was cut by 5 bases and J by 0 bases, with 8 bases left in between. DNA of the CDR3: TGTGCCAGCAGCCCCTCCGTCTCCTATAATTCACCCCTCCACTTT. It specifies CASSPSVSYNSPLHF.

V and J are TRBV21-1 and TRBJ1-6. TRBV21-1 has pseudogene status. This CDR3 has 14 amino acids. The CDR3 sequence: CASSKGPRNSPLHF. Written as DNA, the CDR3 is TGTGCCAGCAGCAAAGGTCCCCGTAATTCACCCCTCCACTTT.

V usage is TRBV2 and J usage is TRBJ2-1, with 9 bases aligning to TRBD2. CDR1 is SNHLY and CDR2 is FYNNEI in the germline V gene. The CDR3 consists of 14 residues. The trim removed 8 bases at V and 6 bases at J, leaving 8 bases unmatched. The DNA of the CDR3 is TGTGCCAGCGGGGCGGGGGGGCCGAGCAATGAGCAGTTCTTC. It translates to CASGAGGPSNEQFF.

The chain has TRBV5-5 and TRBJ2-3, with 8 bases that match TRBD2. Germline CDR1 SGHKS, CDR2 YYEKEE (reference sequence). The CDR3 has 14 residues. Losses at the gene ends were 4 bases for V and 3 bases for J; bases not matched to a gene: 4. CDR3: CASSPGGLTDTQYF. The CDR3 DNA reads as TGTGCCAGCAGCCCGGGAGGGTTGACAGATACGCAGTATTTT.

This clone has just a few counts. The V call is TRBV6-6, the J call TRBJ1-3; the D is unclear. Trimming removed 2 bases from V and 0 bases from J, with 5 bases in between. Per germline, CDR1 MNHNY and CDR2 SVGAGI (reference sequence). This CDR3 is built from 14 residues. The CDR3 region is CASSYGGSGNTIYF. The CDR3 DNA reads TGTGCCAGCAGTTACGGAGGCTCTGGAAACACCATATATTTT.

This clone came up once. CDR3 in amino acids: CASSLVSGRLGDTGELFF. CDR3 DNA sequence: TGTGCCAGCAGTTTGGTTAGCGGGAGATTAGGGGACACCGGGGAGCTGTTTTTT. The chain employs TRBV27 and TRBJ2-2; 9 bases line up with TRBD2. Germline V lookup: CDR1 MNHEY, CDR2 SMNVEV (reference sequence). Trimming cost V 3 bases and J 3 bases; bases outside gene matches: 11. The CDR3 extends over 18 amino acids.

The DNA of the CDR3 is TGTGCCAGCAGCGGAGACAGGGGCCACTTAGCCAAAAACATTCAGTACTTC. This sequence encodes CASSGDRGHLAKNIQYF. This chain connects TRBV7-9 to TRBJ2-4; 8 nucleotides align to TRBD1. Germline trimming cut 5 bases from V and 0 bases from J; bases unmatched to any gene: 9. Germline V CDR1 and CDR2: SEHNR, FQNEAQ (reference sequence). The CDR3 is made up of 17 amino acids.

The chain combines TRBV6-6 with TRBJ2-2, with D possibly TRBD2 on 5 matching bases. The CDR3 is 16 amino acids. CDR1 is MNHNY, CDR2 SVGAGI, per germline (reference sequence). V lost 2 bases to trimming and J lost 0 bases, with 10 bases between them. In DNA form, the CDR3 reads TGTGCCAGCAGTTACGAGCGGCGGACGAACACCGGGGAGCTGTTTTTT. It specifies CASSYERRTNTGELFF.

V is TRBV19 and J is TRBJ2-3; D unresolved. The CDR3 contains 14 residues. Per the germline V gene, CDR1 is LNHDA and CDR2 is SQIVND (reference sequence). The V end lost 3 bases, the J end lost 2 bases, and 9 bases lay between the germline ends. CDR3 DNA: TGTGCCAGTAGTATCTGGCGGCACACAGATACGCAGTATTTT. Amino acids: CASSIWRHTDTQYF.

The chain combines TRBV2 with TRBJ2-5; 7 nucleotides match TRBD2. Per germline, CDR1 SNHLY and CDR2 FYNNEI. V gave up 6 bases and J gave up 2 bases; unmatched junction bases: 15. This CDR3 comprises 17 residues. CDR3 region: CASRETPLFGGQETQYF. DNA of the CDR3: TGTGCCAGCAGGGAAACCCCCTTATTCGGGGGGCAAGAGACCCAGTACTTC.

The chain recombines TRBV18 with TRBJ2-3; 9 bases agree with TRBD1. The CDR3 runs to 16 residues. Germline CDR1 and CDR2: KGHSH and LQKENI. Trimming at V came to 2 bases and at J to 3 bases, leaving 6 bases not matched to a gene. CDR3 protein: CASSPIGTGLTDTQYF. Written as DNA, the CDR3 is TGTGCCAGCTCACCAATCGGGACAGGGTTAACAGATACGCAGTATTTT.

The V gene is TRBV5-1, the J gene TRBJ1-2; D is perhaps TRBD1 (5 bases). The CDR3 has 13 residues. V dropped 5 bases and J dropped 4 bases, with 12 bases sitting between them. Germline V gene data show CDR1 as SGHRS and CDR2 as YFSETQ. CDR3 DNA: TGCGCCAGCAGGGTGGACACCACCTATGGCTACACCTTC. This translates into CASRVDTTYGYTF.

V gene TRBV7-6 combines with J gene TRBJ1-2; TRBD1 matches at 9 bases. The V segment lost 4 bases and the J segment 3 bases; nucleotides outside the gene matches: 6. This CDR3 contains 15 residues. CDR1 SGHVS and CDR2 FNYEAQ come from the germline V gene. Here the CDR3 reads CASSSGTGSYYGYTF. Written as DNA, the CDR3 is TGTGCCAGCAGCTCAGGGACAGGGTCCTACTATGGCTACACCTTC.

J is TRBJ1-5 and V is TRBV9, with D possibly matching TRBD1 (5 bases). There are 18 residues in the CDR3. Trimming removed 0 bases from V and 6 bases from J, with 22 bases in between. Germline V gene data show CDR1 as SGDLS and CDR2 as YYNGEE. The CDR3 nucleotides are TGTGCCAGCAGCGTAGGGCCCTCATCAGGGCTCCGAGGTCAGCCCCAGCATTTT. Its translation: CASSVGPSSGLRGQPQHF.

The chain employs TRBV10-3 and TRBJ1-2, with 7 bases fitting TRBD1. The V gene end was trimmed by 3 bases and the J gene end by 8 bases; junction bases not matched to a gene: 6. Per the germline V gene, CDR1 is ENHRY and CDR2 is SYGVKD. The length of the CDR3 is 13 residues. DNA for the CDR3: TGTGCCATCAGTGAAAGACAGGGTGAGGGCTACACCTTC. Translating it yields CAISERQGEGYTF.

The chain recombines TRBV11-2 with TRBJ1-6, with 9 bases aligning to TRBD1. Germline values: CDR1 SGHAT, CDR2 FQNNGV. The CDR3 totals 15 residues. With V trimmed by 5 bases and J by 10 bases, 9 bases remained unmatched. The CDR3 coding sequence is TGTGCCAGCAGCGTTTGGGACAGGGCAGTATCACCCCTCCACTTT. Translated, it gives CASSVWDRAVSPLHF.

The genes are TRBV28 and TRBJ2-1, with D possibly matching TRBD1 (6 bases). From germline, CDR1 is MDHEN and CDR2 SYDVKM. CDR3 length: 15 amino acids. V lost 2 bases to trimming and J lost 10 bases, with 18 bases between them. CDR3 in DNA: TGTGCCAGCAGTTTACGAAGAGGGGGTCAGGTCGAGCAGTTCTTC. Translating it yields CASSLRRGGQVEQFF.